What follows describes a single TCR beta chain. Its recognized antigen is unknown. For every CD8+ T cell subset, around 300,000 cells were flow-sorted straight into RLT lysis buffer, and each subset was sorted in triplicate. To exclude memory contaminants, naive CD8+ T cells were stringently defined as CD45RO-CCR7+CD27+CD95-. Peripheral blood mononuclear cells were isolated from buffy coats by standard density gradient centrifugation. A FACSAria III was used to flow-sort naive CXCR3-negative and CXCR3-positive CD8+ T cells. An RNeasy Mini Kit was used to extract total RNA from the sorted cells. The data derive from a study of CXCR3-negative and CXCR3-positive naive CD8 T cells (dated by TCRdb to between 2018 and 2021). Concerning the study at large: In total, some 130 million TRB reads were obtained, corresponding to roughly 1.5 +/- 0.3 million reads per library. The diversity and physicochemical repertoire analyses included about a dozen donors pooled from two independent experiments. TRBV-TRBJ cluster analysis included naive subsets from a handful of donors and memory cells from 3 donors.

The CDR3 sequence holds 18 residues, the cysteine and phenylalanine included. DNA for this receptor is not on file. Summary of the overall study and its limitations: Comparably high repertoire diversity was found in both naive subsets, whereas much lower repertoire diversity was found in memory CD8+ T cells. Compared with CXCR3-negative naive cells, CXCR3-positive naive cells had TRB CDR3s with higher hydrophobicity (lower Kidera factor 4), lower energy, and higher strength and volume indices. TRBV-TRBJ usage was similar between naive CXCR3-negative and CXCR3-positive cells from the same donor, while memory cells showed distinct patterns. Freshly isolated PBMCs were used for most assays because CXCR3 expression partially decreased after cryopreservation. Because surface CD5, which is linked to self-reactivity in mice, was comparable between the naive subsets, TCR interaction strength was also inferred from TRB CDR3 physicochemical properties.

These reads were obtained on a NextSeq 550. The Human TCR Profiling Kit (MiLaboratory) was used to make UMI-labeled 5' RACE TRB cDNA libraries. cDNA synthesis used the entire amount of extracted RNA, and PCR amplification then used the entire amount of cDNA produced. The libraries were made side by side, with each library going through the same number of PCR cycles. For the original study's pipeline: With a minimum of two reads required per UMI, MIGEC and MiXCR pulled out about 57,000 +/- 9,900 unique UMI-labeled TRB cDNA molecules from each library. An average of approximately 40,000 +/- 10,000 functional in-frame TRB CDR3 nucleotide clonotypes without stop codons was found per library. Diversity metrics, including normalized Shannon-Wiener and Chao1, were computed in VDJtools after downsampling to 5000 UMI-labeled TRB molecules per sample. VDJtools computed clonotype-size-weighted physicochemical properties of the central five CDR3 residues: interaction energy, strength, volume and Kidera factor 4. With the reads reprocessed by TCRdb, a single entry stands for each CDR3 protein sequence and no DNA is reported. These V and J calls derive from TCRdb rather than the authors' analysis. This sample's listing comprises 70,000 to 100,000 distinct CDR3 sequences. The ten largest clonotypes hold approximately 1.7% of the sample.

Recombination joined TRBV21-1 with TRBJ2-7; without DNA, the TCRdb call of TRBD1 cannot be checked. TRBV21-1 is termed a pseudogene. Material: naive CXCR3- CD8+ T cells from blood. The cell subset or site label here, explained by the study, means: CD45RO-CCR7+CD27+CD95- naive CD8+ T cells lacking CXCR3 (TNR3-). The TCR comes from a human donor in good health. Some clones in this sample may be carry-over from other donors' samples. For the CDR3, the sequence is CASSKALKGGDNHYEQYF.